This T cell receptor beta chain was recorded in a study of T cells in Graves' hyperthyroidism and ophthalmopathy (dated by TCRdb to the late 2010s). Study-level background: Peripheral blood samples were taken at the time of initial diagnosis, prior to any treatment. TCR V-J signatures able to tell the groups apart were searched for in a discovery cohort of approximately 95 patients, of whom fewer than 45 had Graves' ophthalmopathy and 57 had stable Graves' hyperthyroidism. An independent validation cohort of about 20 hyperthyroidism patients and some 15 patients who later progressed to ophthalmopathy tested prospective prediction of ophthalmopathy. The 100 discovery patients were divided at random into training and test sets in a 7:3 ratio. Thyroid tissue and blood T-cell repertoires from over 5 Graves' hyperthyroidism patients were also compared in the study. After sampling, hyperthyroidism patients received methimazole starting at 30 mg daily, and ophthalmopathy patients received high-dose intravenous methylprednisolone. The paper describes TCR Vbeta CDR3 sequencing of 120 to 150 peripheral blood samples, made up of 43 ophthalmopathy patients, 70 to 80 hyperthyroidism patients and 17 progressor patients.

This clonotype was found a few times. Its antigen is unknown. It has no much larger one-base neighbor in the sample; base qualities were not kept. Stable Graves' hyperthyroidism was defined as the absence of progression to ophthalmopathy over 18 months of follow-up. The hyperthyroidism patients were between 18 and 65 years old and newly diagnosed, with a disease duration of less than 2 months. Any patient with an uncontrolled infection, another autoimmune disease, pregnancy or lactation was excluded. Clinical symptoms, serum thyroxine and TRAb, thyroid ultrasound, and orbital computed tomography formed the basis for the diagnoses. Ficoll-Paque density gradient centrifugation was used to isolate PBMCs from around 9.1 ml of fresh peripheral blood. Total RNA was extracted with Trizol reagent, and quality was checked on an Agilent 2100 Bioanalyzer. The study at large found these results: Ophthalmopathy was separated from stable hyperthyroidism by a 13 V-J signature model, with around 90% sensitivity and about 81% specificity obtained in cross-validation and 80%/75% obtained in testing. Most expanded thyroid clonotypes (frequency above 0.001) were also detected in blood, a finding suggesting that blood repertoires may reflect thyroid immune responses. In validation, progression to ophthalmopathy was predicted by the model with 65% to 71% sensitivity and around 75% specificity, a median of about 6.8 months before onset. Sample size was not statistically predetermined, and investigators were not blinded to group allocation.

V lost 5 bases and J lost 0 bases, and the count of bases not matched to a germline gene is 9. Taken from the germline V gene (reference sequence), the CDR1 and CDR2 loops are MNHEY and SMNVEV. The CDR3, cysteine through phenylalanine, is 16 amino acids long. This entry keeps only the CDR3 DNA: 48 bases, framed from base 1. The TCR beta CDR3 regions were amplified from the RNA transcripts. The first round of RT-PCR for the TCR CDR3 was performed with the HTBI primer set and the Qiagen OneStep RT-PCR kit. Libraries were constructed in a second round of multiplex PCR, after which size selection and purification were carried out. Libraries were sequenced paired-end with 100 bp reads on an Illumina HiSeq2000. In the paper's pipeline: SOAPnuke was used to process the raw data, throwing out any read that contained adapters or uncalled bases, had a mean Phred below 15, or lacked an exact constant-primer or identifier match. High-quality paired reads were merged using COPE v1.2.5, and each unique nucleotide sequence was defined as a clonotype. MiTCR v1.1 was used to align the clonotypes against IMGT TRBV, TRBD and TRBJ reference segments. The analysis was restricted to V-J combinations with a frequency above 0.0001, which together covered just over 98% of the repertoires. The TCS score was defined as F50 (clonal expansion) divided by E x V (chaos), with BLOSUM62-based TCRdist calculated between CDR3 peptides within each V-J. Welch's t-statistics and random forest reduced roughly 540 V-J features to fewer than 15, which were used in a naive Bayes classifier (R e1071). TCRdb reprocessing: public reads trimmed at Q25 with fastp, clones called with MiXCR, in-frame beta chains kept. Every distinct CDR3 protein forms one entry, paired with its most common genes and DNA. For this entry, the V and J calls and clone size follow TCRdb and not the study's own pipeline. Within this sample are approximately 590,000 distinct CDR3 sequences, with 15% to 18% of them counted one time only. The top ten clonotypes cover around 6.6% of the sample.

The sequence is built from TRBV27 and TRBJ2-5, with 7 bases in between that match TRBD2. The material sequenced was blood. This TCR was recovered from a woman under 40 with Graves' hyperthyroidism. The nucleotide sequence reads as follows: TGTGCCAGCAGTCCTTTAAGCGGGGAGCACCAAGAGACCCAGTACTTC. Its amino acids are CASSPLSGEHQETQYF.